The entry that follows covers one T cell receptor (beta chain) sequence. Its antigen is unknown. V shed 7 bases, J shed 0 bases, and the junction held 30 bases outside the gene matches. The germline gives CDR1 SQVTM, CDR2 ANQGSEA. The length of the CDR3 is 22 residues. The data were taken from a study of T cell repertoires in cytomegalovirus infection. Whole-study context: Public signatures in TCR beta pointed to CMV infection and matching HLA type.

Each CDR3 protein is one row after TCRdb ran MiXCR on the reads. The sample lists 200,000 or so distinct CDR3 sequences, 35% to 45% occurring once. This rearrangement joins TRBV29-1 to TRBJ2-1; 7 bases are a match to TRBD2. The material was CD8+ T cells from cultured PBMCs, obtained from culture after CMV antigen stimulation. This TCR derives from a human donor in good health (CMV status not recorded). Some clones in this sample may be carry-over from other donors' samples. The CDR3 DNA follows: TGCAGCGCCCACCCGCCTACTCTCAGCGGGATCGGTTGGTGGAGCTCCTACAATGAGCAGTTCTTC. This gives the protein CSAHPPTLSGIGWWSSYNEQFF.